A single sample gave rise to the 24 T cell receptor beta chains below, sequenced in a study of human T cells and chemical hapten exposure. Time point meaning: patch test 2, 6 weeks after DPC sensitization. Described treatment: therapeutic diphenylcyclopropenone sensitization with weekly scalp DPC. TCRdb processed the RACE reads anew with MiXCR; each CDR3 protein has one entry. The sample has tens of thousands of distinct CDR3 sequences, roughly a tenth seen once. The sample in question was whole blood, obtained in connection with sensitization to the hapten diphenylcyclopropenone (DPC). The receptor set was obtained from a woman in her 50s with alopecia areata. Some clones in this sample may be carry-over from other donors' samples.

The rearrangement uses TRBV13 and TRBJ2-7; 7 bases match TRBD1. CDR3 length: 13 amino acids. Unmatched junction bases numbered 4, after V lost 2 bases and J lost 6 bases. CDR1 PRHDT and CDR2 FYEKMQ come from the germline V gene (reference sequence). The CDR3 sequence is CASSLTGVGEQYF. The CDR3, as DNA: TGTGCCAGCAGCTTAACAGGGGTGGGCGAGCAGTACTTC.

This clonotype was detected many times. The rearrangement links TRBV2 to TRBJ1-6; 9 bases line up with TRBD1. The CDR3 is 15 amino acids. The junction had 5 bases not matched to a gene; V was cut back by 6 bases and J by 5 bases. In germline, CDR1 is SNHLY, CDR2 FYNNEI. The CDR3 sequence is CASREQGANNSPLHF. The CDR3 nucleotides read TGTGCCAGCAGAGAACAGGGGGCCAATAATTCACCCCTCCACTTT.

This clonotype has a handful of counts. The V gene is TRBV7-8, the J gene TRBJ2-7; TRBD2 matches at 8 bases. The germline gives CDR1 SGHVS, CDR2 FQNEAQ. The CDR3 is made up of 17 amino acids. Unmatched junction bases numbered 13, after V lost 5 bases and J lost 1 base. The CDR3 protein is CASSRGWSGRESYEQYF. The CDR3 nucleotides read TGTGCCAGCAGCCGGGGCTGGAGCGGGAGAGAATCCTACGAGCAGTACTTC. The full variable domain, with the rest looked up from reference TRBV7-8 and TRBJ2-7, is GAGVSQSPRYKVAKRGQDVALRCDPISGHVSLFWYQQALGQGPEFLTYFQNEAQLDKSGLPSDRFFAERPEGSVSTLKIQRTQQEDSAVYLCASSRGWSGRESYEQYFGPGTRLTVT.

Ten or more counts support this clonotype. The rearrangement uses TRBV7-2 and TRBJ2-2; D assignment may be TRBD1 or TRBD2 (6 bases each). This CDR3 has 15 amino acids. The V end was cut by 5 bases, the J end by 5 bases, with 15 bases between. The germline CDR1 and CDR2 sequences are SGHTA and FQGNSA. The CDR3 sequence is CASSRVPGATGELFF. The CDR3 DNA reads TGTGCCAGCAGCCGTGTTCCGGGGGCGACCGGGGAGCTGTTTTTT.

The chain recombines TRBV5-1 with TRBJ2-7; 7 bases line up with TRBD1. The CDR3 is 14 residues long. Looked up from germline, CDR1 is SGHRS and CDR2 is YFSETQ. V dropped 0 bases and J dropped 0; count of bases not matched to a gene: 0. The CDR3, as DNA: TGCGCCAGCAGCTTGGAGGGGGCCTCCTACGAGCAGTACTTC. Amino acid sequence: CASSLEGASYEQYF.

This clonotype has a count of ten or more. The chain joins TRBV5-5 to TRBJ2-1; 11 bases align to TRBD2. The CDR3 spans 15 residues. The trim removed 6 bases at V and 3 bases at J, leaving 5 bases unmatched. Germline V CDR1 and CDR2: SGHKS, YYEKEE (reference sequence). The CDR3 here is CASNSLAGGYNEQFF. For the CDR3, the DNA is TGTGCCAGCAACTCCCTAGCGGGGGGCTACAATGAGCAGTTCTTC.

This clonotype was observed a few times. This chain uses TRBV20-1 with TRBJ2-1; perhaps TRBD2 as D (5 bases). Per the germline V gene, CDR1 is DFQATT and CDR2 is SNEGSKA (reference sequence). The CDR3 consists of 14 residues. The V end was cut by 3 bases, the J end by 7 bases, with 16 bases between. CDR3 nucleotides: TGCAGTGCTAGTCGGCCCCGGGATGAAAATGAGCAGTTCTTC. Translating it yields CSASRPRDENEQFF.

This clonotype was detected a few times. The chain recombines TRBV7-8 with TRBJ1-1, with 9 bases lining up with TRBD1. V lost 5 bases to trimming and J lost 7 bases; unmatched junction nucleotides: 8. The germline V gene has CDR1 SGHVS and CDR2 FQNEAQ. This CDR3 is built from 14 residues. DNA for the CDR3: TGTGCCAGCAGCCCACGGGACAGGGCGAATGAAGCTTTCTTT. Its protein product is CASSPRDRANEAFF.

There are many counts of this clonotype. The chain links TRBV20-1 to TRBJ2-7, with D tentatively TRBD2 (6 bases). Germline loops: CDR1 DFQATT, CDR2 SNEGSKA (reference sequence). V lost 1 base and J 0 bases, leaving 13 bases between the germline ends. The CDR3 totals 15 residues. The CDR3 coding sequence is TGCAGTGCTAGAGTGTTGCGGGGCAGCTCCTACGAGCAGTACTTC. Translated: CSARVLRGSSYEQYF.

CDR3 DNA sequence: TGCAGCCCTTCCTTGGGGGGAAACACTGAAGCTTTCTTT. It encodes CSPSLGGNTEAFF. This sequence joins TRBV29-1 and TRBJ1-1; possibly TRBD1 for D (5 bases). This CDR3 has 13 residues. The germline V gene encodes CDR1 SQVTM and CDR2 ANQGSEA. Trimming removed 8 bases at V and 2 bases at J, with 15 bases between.

Points on this clonotype: A much bigger clone sits one base away, suggesting this may be a read error. CDR3 loop: CASSLDSVKSSGNTTYF. The CDR3 DNA follows: TGTGCCAGCAGCTTAGATTCTGTCAAGAGCTCTGGAAACACCACATATTTT. This rearrangement joins TRBV13 to TRBJ1-3; D gene ambiguous. CDR3 size: 17 residues. CDR1 and CDR2 from the germline V gene are PRHDT and FYEKMQ (reference sequence).

This clonotype was observed at least ten times. The chain is built from TRBV18 and TRBJ2-5; no clear D. V was clipped by 1 base and J by 2 bases, with 8 bases between them. The germline CDR1 and CDR2 sequences are KGHSH and LQKENI. The CDR3 is 14 amino acids. The CDR3 DNA follows: TGTGCCAGCTCACCACGAGTGATGCAAGAGACCCAGTACTTC. It specifies CASSPRVMQETQYF.

This clonotype was counted a few times. The chain couples TRBV3-1 to TRBJ2-5; D is uncertain. The length of the CDR3 is 13 residues. V shed 0 bases and J shed 0 bases, with 2 bases lying between them. Germline V CDR1 and CDR2: LGHDT, YNNKEL (reference sequence). The CDR3: CASSQDDQETQYF. CDR3 nucleotide sequence: TGTGCCAGCAGCCAAGATGACCAAGAGACCCAGTACTTC.

The chain recombines TRBV6-6 with TRBJ1-1; D is possibly TRBD1 (5 bases). Per germline, CDR1 MNHNY and CDR2 SVGAGI (reference sequence). V lost 6 bases and J lost 4, with 15 bases in between. The CDR3 spans 14 residues. The CDR3 nucleotides read TGTGCCAGCAGGCTTCAGGGAAGGGTCACTGAAGCTTTCTTT. Encoded protein: CASRLQGRVTEAFF.

This clonotype was counted ten times or more. J is TRBJ2-7 and V is TRBV6-6; D perhaps matches TRBD1 (6 bases). The V gene's germline CDR1 is MNHNY and CDR2 SVGAGI (reference sequence). V gave up 6 bases and J gave up 6 bases, with 24 bases separating them. The CDR3 runs to 16 residues. CDR3 in amino acids: CASRPGFMGAQIEQYF. The CDR3 nucleotides read TGTGCCAGCAGGCCTGGGTTTATGGGGGCGCAAATCGAGCAGTACTTC.

This clonotype was observed a handful of times. V is TRBV4-1 and J is TRBJ2-3; TRBD2 matches 7 bases. Germline lookup yields CDR1 MGHRA and CDR2 YSYEKL. The CDR3 runs to 16 residues. V dropped 1 base and J dropped 2; count of bases not matched to a gene: 6. The DNA for the CDR3 is TGCGCCAGCAGCCAAGTTCCGGGAGGCCTCACAGATACGCAGTATTTT. This gives the protein CASSQVPGGLTDTQYF.

The table lists this clonotype with a few counts. The gene calls are TRBV10-2 and TRBJ2-2; 7 bases agree with TRBD1. The ends lost 3 bases at V and 4 bases at J; junction bases unmatched: 8. Germline assignment: CDR1 WSHSY and CDR2 SAAADI. The CDR3 covers 16 residues. The CDR3 DNA reads TGCGCCAGCAGTGATTCACGGGACAGAGGCACCGGGGAGCTGTTTTTT. Amino acids: CASSDSRDRGTGELFF.

This clonotype has ten or more counts. This chain joins TRBV19 and TRBJ1-5; D may be TRBD1 (5 bases). Trimming pared 10 bases from V and 3 bases from J, leaving 13 bases between. CDR3 length: 13 residues. Per germline, CDR1 LNHDA and CDR2 SQIVND (reference sequence). The CDR3 coding sequence is TGTGCCACCGGAGACAGAAACAATCAGCCCCAGCATTTT. Protein: CATGDRNNQPQHF.

This clonotype has ten or more counts. V is TRBV7-2 and J is TRBJ2-7, with D perhaps TRBD1 (6 bases). The V gene's germline CDR1 is SGHTA and CDR2 FQGNSA. The CDR3 consists of 14 residues. The V and J ends lost 1 base and 6 bases respectively, with 13 bases between them. CDR3 DNA sequence: TGTGCCAGCAGCTTAGTCACCGGGACAATCGAGCAGTACTTC. It is translated as CASSLVTGTIEQYF.

This clonotype was detected ten times or more. This chain uses TRBV6-5 with TRBJ1-6, with no clear D. CDR1 and CDR2 (germline): MNHEY, SVGAGI. The CDR3 has 16 amino acids. The V end lost 1 base, the J end lost 6 bases, and 13 bases lay between the germline ends. The CDR3 region is CASSYFGRGTNSPLHF. The CDR3 nucleotides read TGTGCCAGCAGTTACTTCGGACGGGGTACTAATTCACCCCTCCACTTT.

This sequence joins TRBV7-9 and TRBJ2-7; TRBD2 matches at 8 bases. V trimming: 1 base; J trimming: 6 bases; junction bases outside the gene matches: 5. From germline, CDR1 is SEHNR and CDR2 FQNEAQ (reference sequence). The CDR3 runs to 14 residues. For the CDR3, the DNA is TGTGCCAGCAGCTTAGAATGGCTAGCGGGCGAGCAGTACTTC. This sequence encodes CASSLEWLAGEQYF.

This clonotype showed up many times. V gene TRBV20-1 combines with J gene TRBJ2-1, with no clear D. The CDR3 runs 11 residues. Trimming removed 0 bases from V and 8 bases from J, with 5 bases in between. CDR1 and CDR2 (germline): DFQATT, SNEGSKA (reference sequence). CDR3 region: CSARDLHEQFF. The CDR3 bases are TGCAGTGCTAGAGATCTCCATGAGCAGTTCTTC.

This clonotype was seen ten or more times. The rearrangement joins TRBV28 to TRBJ2-7, with D possibly being TRBD1 (6 bases). The germline CDR1 and CDR2 sequences are MDHEN and SYDVKM. The V and J ends lost 4 bases and 7 bases respectively, with 14 bases between them. The length of the CDR3 is 13 residues. The CDR3 sequence: CASSSVDRPEQYF. DNA for the CDR3: TGTGCCAGCAGTTCCGTCGACAGGCCGGAGCAGTACTTC.

This clonotype was seen more than once but under ten times. The chain combines TRBV18 with TRBJ2-1, with D perhaps TRBD2 (6 bases). V gave up 7 bases and J gave up 6 bases, with 10 bases separating them. CDR1 and CDR2 from the germline V gene are KGHSH and LQKENI. The CDR3 spans 12 residues. The CDR3 sequence is CASLGGPNEQFF. CDR3 coding DNA: TGTGCCAGCTTGGGGGGACCCAATGAGCAGTTCTTC.